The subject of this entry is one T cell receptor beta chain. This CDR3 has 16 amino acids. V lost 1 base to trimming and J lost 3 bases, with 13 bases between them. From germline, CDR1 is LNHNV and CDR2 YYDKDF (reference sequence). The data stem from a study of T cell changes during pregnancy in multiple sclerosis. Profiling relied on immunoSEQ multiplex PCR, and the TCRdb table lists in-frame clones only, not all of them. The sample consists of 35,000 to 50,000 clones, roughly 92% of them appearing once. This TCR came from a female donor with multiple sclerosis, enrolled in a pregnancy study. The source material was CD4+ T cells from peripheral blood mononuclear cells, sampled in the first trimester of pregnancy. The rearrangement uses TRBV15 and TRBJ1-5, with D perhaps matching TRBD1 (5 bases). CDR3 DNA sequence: TGTGCCACCAGCAGAGGATCGGGACTTCACAATCAGCCCCAGCATTTT. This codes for CATSRGSGLHNQPQHF.